The clone carrying this T cell receptor beta chain appeared many times. These data belong to a study of T cells in Graves' hyperthyroidism and ophthalmopathy. RNA transcripts were the template for amplifying TCR beta CDR3 regions. HTBI primers were the set used in a first-round RT-PCR of the TCR CDR3. TCRdb fed the multiplex PCR reads into MiXCR, producing one record per CDR3 protein. The sample holds some 440,000 distinct CDR3 sequences; 15% to 18% are singletons and the top ten take around 14%. The germline CDR1 and CDR2 sequences are MNHEY and SMNVEV (reference sequence). Losses at the gene ends were 4 bases for V and 1 base for J; bases not matched to a gene: 11. The CDR3 runs 17 residues.

The source material was blood. The chain couples TRBV27 to TRBJ2-3; 7 positions agree with TRBD2. This receptor was obtained from a woman younger than 35 with Graves' hyperthyroidism. The DNA of the CDR3 is TGTGCCAGCAGTTCCCAGCGGGGAGGCTCGGGCACAGATACGCAGTATTTT. Translation: CASSSQRGGSGTDTQYF.